A single sample is the source of the 5 T cell receptor beta chains below, sequenced in a study of blood T cell repertoires in COVID-19. The data were produced by immunoSEQ multiplex PCR, yet TCRdb's version contains in-frame clones alone and is incomplete. This sample has some 270,000 clones, with roughly nine tenths found just once. The material sequenced was PBMCs or T cells enriched from blood (not recorded which). These receptor sequences come from a woman in her 40s who had recovered from COVID-19.

The V and J genes are TRBV5-1 and TRBJ1-2; tentatively, D is TRBD1 (6 bases). CDR1 and CDR2 (germline): SGHRS, YFSETQ. Trimming shortened V by 0 bases and J by 8 bases, and 14 bases separated the two germline ends. The CDR3 is 14 amino acids. The CDR3 protein is CASSLENRAGGYTF. The CDR3 DNA reads as TGCGCCAGCAGCTTGGAAAACAGGGCTGGCGGCTACACCTTC.

V and J are TRBV19 and TRBJ1-3; D gene unclear. V lost 6 bases and J 0 bases, leaving 15 bases between the germline ends. Germline values: CDR1 LNHDA, CDR2 SQIVND (reference sequence). The CDR3 runs to 16 residues. The CDR3 bases are TGTGCCAGTAGGAAGACACCTACCGCCTCTGGAAACACCATATATTTT. Translated, it gives CASRKTPTASGNTIYF.

The chain is built from TRBV7-9 and TRBJ1-1, with 7 bases lining up with TRBD1. This CDR3 has 15 residues. After removal of 4 bases from V and 7 bases from J, the junction contained 12 bases not matched to a gene. Looked up from germline, CDR1 is SEHNR and CDR2 is FQNEAQ (reference sequence). The CDR3 here is CASSSQGGTLGEAFF. The CDR3 nucleotides read TGTGCCAGCAGCTCCCAGGGGGGAACCCTCGGTGAAGCTTTCTTT.

This sequence joins TRBV4-2 and TRBJ2-7, with D possibly being TRBD1 (6 bases). In germline, CDR1 is LGHNA, CDR2 YNFKEQ. Trimming cost V 3 bases and J 3 bases, with 21 bases left between them. The CDR3 has 17 residues. CDR3 bases: TGTGCCAGCAGCCAGCAAGAAAGTCCGGGACAACACTACGAGCAGTACTTC. It yields the protein CASSQQESPGQHYEQYF.

For the CDR3, the DNA is TGTGCCAGCAGCGGGCGACAGCAGAACACTGAAGCTTTCTTT. Residues: CASSGRQQNTEAFF. The V gene is TRBV9, the J gene TRBJ1-1; possible D gene TRBD1, 5 bases. The CDR3 sequence is 14 residues long. Between the trimmed V and J ends, which lost 3 bases and 1 base, there was a span of 10 bases. The germline CDR1 and CDR2 sequences are SGDLS and YYNGEE.